Shown below are 20 T cell receptor beta chains from a single sample sequenced in a study of T-cell reconstitution after alpha-beta-depleted transplantation in children. A library of TCRbeta sequences, prepared with unique molecular identifiers, was generated. MiXCR, applied by TCRdb to the PCR reads, yields one record per CDR3 protein. The sample records 300,000 or so distinct CDR3 sequences, about a quarter being singletons. The sample consisted of PBMCs, mostly from graft donor cells, taken 180 days after TCRalphabeta/CD19-depleted stem cell transplant. The origin of the receptors is a male patient between 10 and 17 years old who had a stem cell transplant for acute lymphoblastic leukemia, so the T cells may come from the graft donor.

The chain links TRBV24-1 to TRBJ2-7, with 9 positions matching TRBD1. Germline loops: CDR1 KGHDR, CDR2 SFDVKD. The CDR3 length is 15 residues. Trimming removed 7 bases from V and 2 bases from J; junction bases left unmatched: 8. This chain's CDR3 is CATRQGAKLPYEQYF. The CDR3 DNA reads as TGTGCCACCAGACAGGGGGCGAAGCTTCCCTACGAGCAGTACTTC.

The table lists this clonotype with a few counts. The DNA of the CDR3 is TGCGCCAGCCCGCCTTACGGACAGTCGTATTCCTACAATGAGCAGTTCTTC. This encodes CASPPYGQSYSYNEQFF. The rearrangement joins TRBV5-1 to TRBJ2-1, with D possibly being TRBD1 (6 bases). CDR3 length equals 17 residues. Trimming pared 7 bases from V and 1 base from J, leaving 21 bases between. CDR1 SGHRS and CDR2 YFSETQ come from the germline V gene.

This clonotype was observed a handful of times. The chain has TRBV20-1 and TRBJ2-7; D is uncertain. CDR1 and CDR2 from the germline V gene are DFQATT and SNEGSKA (reference sequence). V was pared by 4 bases and J by 7 bases, with 14 bases between. The CDR3 runs 12 residues. CDR3 protein: CSANVLGKEQYF. Here the CDR3 DNA reads TGCAGTGCTAATGTACTGGGGAAAGAGCAGTACTTC.

This sequence joins TRBV5-6 and TRBJ2-7, with 8 bases aligning to TRBD1. Germline values: CDR1 SGHDT, CDR2 YYEEEE. The CDR3 is made up of 15 amino acids. Trimming cost V 5 bases and J 5 bases; bases outside gene matches: 12. Here the CDR3 DNA reads TGTGCCAGCAGTCGCGCCGGGACAGGTAGGGACGAGCAGTACTTC. It encodes CASSRAGTGRDEQYF.

The table lists this clonotype with a few counts. V and J are TRBV5-1 and TRBJ2-6; weak D call: TRBD1 (7 bases). There are 21 residues in the CDR3. Germline CDR1 SGHRS, CDR2 YFSETQ. V was pared by 0 bases and J by 0 bases, with 22 bases between. The CDR3 region is CASSLAGGQSFILSGANVLTF. The CDR3 region has the DNA TGCGCCAGCAGCTTGGCCGGGGGACAGTCCTTCATTCTCTCTGGGGCCAACGTCCTGACTTTC.

This clonotype was detected only a few times. The chain is built from TRBV5-1 and TRBJ2-1; tentative D call: TRBD2 (6 bases). The germline CDR1 and CDR2 sequences are SGHRS and YFSETQ. Trimming pared 2 bases from V and 5 bases from J, leaving 14 bases between. The CDR3 loop spans 15 amino acids. The CDR3 nucleotides read TGCGCCAGCAGCTTCCCCGGGACTGCTAACAATGAGCAGTTCTTC. Its protein product is CASSFPGTANNEQFF.

The chain employs TRBV14 and TRBJ2-3, with 7 bases matching TRBD2. CDR3 length: 14 residues. With V trimmed by 4 bases and J by 2 bases, 3 bases remained unmatched. The germline V gene has CDR1 SGHDN and CDR2 FVKESK. CDR3 residues: CASSPREDTDTQYF. The CDR3 bases are TGTGCCAGCAGCCCTCGGGAGGACACAGATACGCAGTATTTT. The variable domain in full, with the rest retrieved from reference TRBV14 and TRBJ2-3, is EAGVTQFPSHSVIEKGQTVTLRCDPISGHDNLYWYRRVMGKEIKFLLHFVKESKQDESGMPNNRFLAERTGGTYSTLKVQPAELEDSGVYFCASSPREDTDTQYFGPGTRLTVL.

The V and J genes are TRBV5-1 and TRBJ1-1, with D tentatively TRBD1 (5 bases). Per germline, CDR1 SGHRS and CDR2 YFSETQ. The CDR3 runs 14 residues. The V and J ends lost 3 bases and 2 bases respectively, with 11 bases between them. The CDR3 is CASSSDTGNTEAFF. In nucleotides, the CDR3 is TGCGCCAGCAGCTCGGATACAGGAAACACTGAAGCTTTCTTT. The entire variable domain, with the rest obtained from reference TRBV5-1 and TRBJ1-1, is as follows: KAGVTQTPRYLIKTRGQQVTLSCSPISGHRSVSWYQQTPGQGLQFLFEYFSETQRNKGNFPGRFSGRQFSNSRSEMNVSTLELGDSALYLCASSSDTGNTEAFFGQGTRLTVV.

This clonotype appeared a single time. The V and J genes are TRBV12-3 or TRBV12-4 and TRBJ2-5; D assignment may be TRBD1 or TRBD2 (5 bases each). This CDR3 has 16 residues. The V and J ends lost 3 bases and 4 bases respectively, with 18 bases between them. The CDR3: CASSFGDRLHGETQYF. CDR3 nucleotides: TGTGCCAGCAGTTTCGGGGACCGCCTACATGGAGAGACCCAGTACTTC.

The V call is TRBV13, the J call TRBJ2-4, with 7 bases that match TRBD2. CDR1 is PRHDT, CDR2 FYEKMQ, per germline (reference sequence). The CDR3 loop spans 15 amino acids. The V gene end was trimmed by 2 bases and the J gene end by 9 bases; junction bases not matched to a gene: 10. CDR3: CASSLLSSGRIIQYF. The DNA for the CDR3 is TGTGCCAGCAGCTTATTGTCTAGCGGACGGATCATTCAGTACTTC.

This chain connects TRBV21-1 to TRBJ2-7; TRBD1 is the table's D call, not checked against the DNA. TRBV21-1 is flagged as a pseudogene. CDR3 length: 15 amino acids. The CDR3 nucleotides read TGTGCCAGCAGCAATTGGCGGGACCCGACCTACGAGCAGTACTTC. Translation: CASSNWRDPTYEQYF.

The genes are TRBV27 and TRBJ1-2; possible D gene TRBD1, 5 bases. The CDR3 has 15 amino acids. Germline-derived CDR1 and CDR2 are MNHEY and SMNVEV (reference sequence). V lost 3 bases to trimming and J lost 1 base, with 12 bases between them. Here the CDR3 reads CASSFQGSFNYGYTF. The CDR3 DNA reads as TGTGCCAGCAGTTTTCAGGGCAGCTTTAACTATGGCTACACCTTC.

This clonotype came up a few times. The chain couples TRBV7-3 to TRBJ2-1; 9 bases agree with TRBD2. Germline lookup yields CDR1 SGHTA and CDR2 FQGTGA. The J segment lost 3 bases and the V segment lost 1 base, leaving 10 bases of the junction unmatched. The CDR3 runs 18 residues. The DNA for the CDR3 is TGTGCCAGCAGCTTAATGCCGATAGCGGGAGTAGGCTACAATGAGCAGTTCTTC. This encodes CASSLMPIAGVGYNEQFF.

This clonotype came up a few times. This sequence joins TRBV7-9 and TRBJ2-3, with D possibly matching TRBD1 (5 bases). Per the germline V gene, CDR1 is SEHNR and CDR2 is FQNEAQ (reference sequence). The CDR3 totals 13 residues. The V end lost 2 bases, the J end lost 4 bases, and 7 bases lay between the germline ends. The CDR3 sequence: CASSLWTPDTQYF. CDR3 DNA sequence: TGTGCCAGCAGCTTATGGACACCAGATACGCAGTATTTT.

The chain has TRBV29-1 and TRBJ2-4; D might be TRBD1 (6 bases). CDR1 is SQVTM, CDR2 ANQGSEA, per germline. The CDR3 has 15 amino acids. Trimming took 5 bases from V and 5 from J, leaving 19 bases between them. The CDR3 is CSVYDSGEGENIQYF. As DNA, the CDR3 is TGCAGCGTTTATGATTCCGGAGAGGGGGAAAACATTCAGTACTTC.

The rearrangement joins TRBV15 to TRBJ2-1; 12 nucleotides agree with TRBD2. V trimming: 2 bases; J trimming: 5 bases; junction bases outside the gene matches: 4. Germline loops: CDR1 LNHNV, CDR2 YYDKDF (reference sequence). The CDR3 contains 16 residues. CDR3 in DNA: TGTGCCACCAGCAGAATTCTAGCGGGAGGGGACAATGAGCAGTTCTTC. It specifies CATSRILAGGDNEQFF.

This chain connects TRBV3-1 to TRBJ2-5; D might be TRBD1 (6 bases). The ends were cut back, 6 bases at V and 2 bases at J, with 13 bases in the middle. The CDR3 contains 14 residues. Germline V lookup: CDR1 LGHDT, CDR2 YNNKEL (reference sequence). The CDR3 DNA reads as TGTGCCAGCAGGAAACAGGGAAGTCAAGAGACCCAGTACTTC. This translates into CASRKQGSQETQYF.

This clonotype was recorded a few times. The rearrangement uses TRBV3-1 and TRBJ2-2, with 8 bases aligning to TRBD2. The CDR3 sequence is 18 residues long. The ends lost 1 base at V and 4 bases at J; junction bases unmatched: 11. CDR1 LGHDT and CDR2 YNNKEL come from the germline V gene (reference sequence). CDR3 sequence reads: CASSQVYSGGKPTGELFF. CDR3 nucleotides: TGTGCCAGCAGCCAAGTGTATTCGGGAGGGAAACCCACCGGGGAGCTGTTTTTT.

This sequence joins TRBV29-1 and TRBJ2-2; D remains unclear. The CDR3 contains 14 residues. Looked up from germline, CDR1 is SQVTM and CDR2 is ANQGSEA. V lost 3 bases and J 4 bases, leaving 12 bases between the germline ends. The CDR3 DNA reads as TGCAGCGTTGAGTCTGTCAGAGGCACCGGGGAGCTGTTTTTT. Protein: CSVESVRGTGELFF.

A few counts support this clonotype. The chain has TRBV12-3 or TRBV12-4 and TRBJ2-7; D ambiguous. The V gene lost 3 bases and the J gene lost 6 bases, with 15 bases spanning the gap. The length of the CDR3 is 14 residues. Here the CDR3 reads CASSFRPPRREQYF. CDR3 in DNA: TGTGCCAGCAGTTTCCGGCCGCCCCGACGCGAGCAGTACTTC.